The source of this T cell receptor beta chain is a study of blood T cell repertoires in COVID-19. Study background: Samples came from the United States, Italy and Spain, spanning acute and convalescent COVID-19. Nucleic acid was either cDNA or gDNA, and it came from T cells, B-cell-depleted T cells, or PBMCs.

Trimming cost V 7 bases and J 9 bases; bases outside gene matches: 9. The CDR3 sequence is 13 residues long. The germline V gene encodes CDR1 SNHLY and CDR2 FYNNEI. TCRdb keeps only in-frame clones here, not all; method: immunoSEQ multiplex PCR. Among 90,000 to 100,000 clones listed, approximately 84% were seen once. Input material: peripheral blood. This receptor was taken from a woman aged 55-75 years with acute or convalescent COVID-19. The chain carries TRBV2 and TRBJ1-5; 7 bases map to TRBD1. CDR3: CASTTGQVLPQHF. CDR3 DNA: TGTGCCAGCACCACCGGACAGGTTCTGCCCCAGCATTTT.